This T cell receptor (beta chain) appears in the sequencing data of a study of cytomegalovirus exposure and HLA in healthy donors. Study results and caveats: Earlier findings revealed that most TCR beta V segments proved productive either about 87% or about 30% of the time.

The PCR was carried out with 60 Vbeta primers and 13 Jbeta primers. In the authors' methods: Later analysis identified tens of millions of unique TCR beta chains, about 11 million shared. TCRdb keeps only in-frame clones here, not all; method: immunoSEQ multiplex PCR. From that table come the V and J calls and clone size; the DNA was used to work out D and trimming. The table lists 150,000 to 200,000 clones, 75% to 90% of them singletons. Worth noting for this clone: Its antigen is undetermined.

CDR3 length: 14 residues. V gave up 2 bases and J gave up 5 bases, with 13 bases separating them. Germline CDR1 is SGHRS and CDR2 is YFSETQ. The sequence was collected from a woman aged 18-35 years in good health and CMV-seronegative. Sequenced input: PBMCs. The rearrangement links TRBV5-1 to TRBJ2-5, with D perhaps TRBD2 (7 bases). In DNA form, the CDR3 reads TGCGCCAGCAGCTTTGGGGGGGCCATTGAGACCCAGTACTTC. As protein: CASSFGGAIETQYF.